A selection of T cell receptor beta chains follows, all from one sample in a study of cytomegalovirus exposure and HLA in healthy donors. Clones were sequenced by immunoSEQ multiplex PCR, and TCRdb holds only the in-frame ones, with some missing. The data hold 95,000 to 150,000 clones, with roughly 89% observed a single time. Material for sequencing was PBMCs. These TCRs come from a young woman in good health and CMV-seronegative. Both conserved end residues are part of each CDR3. The order of the fields is V gene, clone size, J gene, D gene, CDR3 protein, CDR3 DNA. D genes are given only for firm matches. The size entry is marked missing in some rows and otherwise reads once, few, many or a size class.

>TRBV19|.|TRBJ1-2|.
CASSQTRNYGYTF
TGTGCCAGTAGTCAAACACGTAACTATGGCTACACCTTC
>TRBV9|.|TRBJ1-2|.
CASSGPFREGYTF
TGTGCCAGCAGCGGCCCCTTCCGGGAGGGCTACACCTTC
>TRBV5-1|.|TRBJ2-7|TRBD2
CASSLVASGGSYEQYF
TGCGCCAGCAGCTTGGTGGCTAGCGGGGGGTCCTACGAGCAGTACTTC
>TRBV5-6|once|TRBJ1-5|.
CASSLSVGSRGNQPQHF
TGTGCCAGCAGCTTGAGTGTGGGGAGTAGAGGCAATCAGCCCCAGCATTTT
>TRBV25-1|.|TRBJ1-5|.
CASSAGSNQPQHF
TGTGCCAGCAGTGCAGGGAGCAATCAGCCCCAGCATTTT
>TRBV23-1|.|TRBJ1-1|.
CASSQSTGEAFF
TGCGCCAGCAGTCAGTCGACAGGCGAAGCTTTCTTT
>TRBV6-1|.|TRBJ1-1|.
CASRITGLNTEAFF
TGTGCCAGCAGGATAACAGGGCTGAACACTGAAGCTTTCTTT
>TRBV14|.|TRBJ1-1|.
CASSQPGMNTEAFF
TGTGCCAGCAGCCAACCAGGAATGAACACTGAAGCTTTCTTT
>TRBV7-2|.|TRBJ1-5|.
CASSLWGGQPQHF
TGTGCCAGCAGCTTATGGGGCGGTCAGCCCCAGCATTTT
>TRBV2|.|TRBJ1-1|.
CASSGDINTEAFF
TGTGCCAGCAGCGGGGACATTAACACTGAAGCTTTCTTT
>TRBV28|.|TRBJ1-6|TRBD1
CASSWTGGFSPLHF
TGTGCCAGCAGTTGGACAGGGGGCTTTTCACCCCTCCACTTT
>TRBV28|.|TRBJ2-2|TRBD2
CASSHSGGLGELFF
TGTGCCAGCAGTCATAGCGGGGGGCTCGGGGAGCTGTTTTTT
>TRBV6-5|.|TRBJ2-6|.
CASSYRGTGANVLTF
TGTGCCAGCAGTTATAGGGGAACGGGGGCCAACGTCCTGACTTTC
>TRBV9|.|TRBJ1-2|.
CASSVGQLANYGYTF
TGTGCCAGCAGCGTAGGACAGCTAGCTAACTATGGCTACACCTTC
>TRBV6-1|.|TRBJ1-2|TRBD1
CASRDRGANYGYTF
TGTGCCAGCAGGGACAGGGGGGCTAACTATGGCTACACCTTC
>TRBV4-2|.|TRBJ1-4|TRBD1
CASSGAQGFRDAAGEKLFF
TGTGCCAGCAGCGGGGCACAGGGGTTTAGGGACGCTGCTGGTGAAAAACTGTTTTTT
>TRBV7-2|.|TRBJ2-2|.
CASSLATLQRTNTGELFF
TGTGCCAGCAGCTTAGCGACCCTCCAGCGGACTAACACCGGGGAGCTGTTTTTT